Below, 22 T cell receptor beta chains from the same sample are listed, as sequenced in a study of T cell responses to AZD1222 COVID-19 vaccine. Sequencing was performed with immunoSEQ multiplex PCR; in TCRdb, only in-frame clones are kept and a portion is missing. The sample holds roughly 200,000 clones, more than 85% seen once. The specimen comprised peripheral blood, sampled 28 days after the second AZD1222 dose. All receptors derive from an adult who received the AZD1222 COVID-19 vaccine.

The table lists this clone with a few counts. The chain has TRBV10-2 and TRBJ2-3, with D hard to call. CDR1 is WSHSY and CDR2 is SAAADI in the germline V gene. The CDR3 is 16 residues long. Between the trimmed V and J ends, which lost 1 base and 0 bases, there was a span of 11 bases. For the CDR3, the DNA is TGCGCCAGCAGTGAGTTAGGCAGGCCTAGCACAGATACGCAGTATTTT. Amino acid sequence: CASSELGRPSTDTQYF.

A single count supports this clone. The chain is built from TRBV12-5 and TRBJ1-2; no clear D. V was clipped by 10 bases and J by 6 bases, with 15 bases between them. Germline CDR1 reads LGHNT; CDR2 reads FRNRAP. The CDR3 runs 12 residues. This CDR3 is CATTSGFDGYTF. The CDR3 DNA follows: TGTGCTACCACTTCGGGATTCGATGGCTACACCTTC.

The gene calls are TRBV14 and TRBJ2-1; either TRBD1 or TRBD2 may supply D (5 bases each). The germline V gene encodes CDR1 SGHDN and CDR2 FVKESK. V dropped 3 bases and J dropped 2 bases, with 11 bases sitting between them. This CDR3 is built from 15 residues. DNA for the CDR3: TGTGCCAGCAGCCATCCGGGACGTACCTACAATGAGCAGTTCTTC. It translates to CASSHPGRTYNEQFF.

This chain links TRBV6-5 with TRBJ1-1; D remains ambiguous. The germline V gene has CDR1 MNHEY and CDR2 SVGAGI. This CDR3 is 13 amino acids long. V shed 0 bases and J shed 5 bases, with 7 bases lying between them. DNA for the CDR3: TGTGCCAGCAGTTACTCTCGGGCTACTGAAGCTTTCTTT. This encodes CASSYSRATEAFF.

The V and J genes are TRBV6-5 and TRBJ1-1, with no clear D. There are 14 residues in the CDR3. Germline lookup yields CDR1 MNHEY and CDR2 SVGAGI. Trimming shortened V by 2 bases and J by 1 base, and 8 bases separated the two germline ends. This chain's CDR3 is CASSYKGRNTEAFF. CDR3 DNA: TGTGCCAGCAGTTACAAGGGCAGGAACACTGAAGCTTTCTTT.

This chain uses TRBV18 with TRBJ2-7; 12 bases map to TRBD1. V lost 0 bases to trimming and J lost 9 bases; unmatched junction nucleotides: 9. Germline CDR1 is KGHSH and CDR2 is LQKENI. The CDR3 contains 16 residues. The CDR3 nucleotides read TGTGCCAGCTCACCACCCTTGGGACAGGGGGCCTCCGGGCAGTACTTC. Protein product: CASSPPLGQGASGQYF. The whole variable domain, remainder taken from reference TRBV18 and TRBJ2-7, is NAGVMQNPRHLVRRRGQEARLRCSPMKGHSHVYWYRQLPEEGLKFMVYLQKENIIDESGMPKERFSAEFPKEGPSILRIQQVVRGDSAAYFCASSPPLGQGASGQYFGPGTRLTVT.

This clone was seen repeatedly, ten times or more. The chain carries TRBV3-1 (or the pseudogene TRBV3-2) and TRBJ2-7; D may be TRBD1 (5 bases). The V end was cut by 5 bases, the J end by 3 bases, with 11 bases between. This CDR3 contains 13 residues. The germline gives CDR1 LGHDT, CDR2 YNNKEL (reference sequence). The CDR3 DNA reads TGTGCCAGCAGCAGACAGATTTACTACGAGCAGTACTTC. Encoded protein: CASSRQIYYEQYF.

About this clone: Mismatch with germline at one junction end may stem from a read error. The V call is TRBV7-7, the J call TRBJ2-5; 8 nucleotides agree with TRBD2. The CDR3 contains 15 residues. The germline V gene has CDR1 SSHAT and CDR2 FNYEAQ (reference sequence). CDR3 nucleotides: TGTGCTAGCAGCTTAGCGGGGAGGGCGGGAGAGACCCAGTACTTC. This sequence encodes CASSLAGRAGETQYF.

V is TRBV7-9 and J is TRBJ1-5; no clear D. With 1 base removed from V and 7 bases from J, the gap between germline ends came to 8 bases. The CDR3 has 13 residues. Looked up from germline, CDR1 is SEHNR and CDR2 is FQNEAQ (reference sequence). The CDR3 is CASSLGAGQPQHF. CDR3 coding DNA: TGTGCCAGCAGCTTAGGGGCCGGCCAGCCCCAGCATTTT.

This chain uses TRBV3-1 (or the pseudogene TRBV3-2) with TRBJ1-5; 11 bases are a match to TRBD1. V trimming: 1 base; J trimming: 6 bases; junction bases outside the gene matches: 5. The CDR3 covers 16 residues. CDR1 is LGHDT and CDR2 is YNNKEL in the germline V gene (reference sequence). The CDR3 spells CASSQGTGGWAQPQHF. In DNA, the CDR3 is TGTGCCAGCAGCCAAGGGACAGGGGGCTGGGCTCAGCCCCAGCATTTT.

This chain connects TRBV6-1 to TRBJ2-5; 8 positions agree with TRBD2. From germline, CDR1 is MNHNS and CDR2 SASEGT. The junction had 10 bases not matched to a gene; V was cut back by 4 bases and J by 3 bases. CDR3 length: 16 amino acids. CDR3 in amino acids: CASSGWRGAQKETQYF. As DNA, the CDR3 is TGTGCCAGCAGTGGGTGGCGGGGGGCCCAGAAAGAGACCCAGTACTTC.

This clone turned up a few times. This chain uses TRBV19 with TRBJ2-3; 10 nucleotides match TRBD1. The CDR3 loop spans 17 amino acids. Germline CDR1 and CDR2: LNHDA and SQIVND (reference sequence). V lost 5 bases and J lost 1; bases outside the gene matches: 9. In DNA, the CDR3 is TGTGCCAGTAGTCGGGAAGGGGGGACAGGGGGCACAGATACGCAGTATTTT. Encoded protein: CASSREGGTGGTDTQYF.

The chain joins TRBV6-5 to TRBJ2-1; 8 positions agree with TRBD1. The CDR3 loop spans 15 amino acids. The junction had 9 bases not matched to a gene; V was cut back by 7 bases and J by 4 bases. Germline V CDR1 and CDR2: MNHEY, SVGAGI. For the CDR3, the DNA is TGTGCCAGCACCCCAGGACAGGGCCGATACAATGAGCAGTTCTTC. Its protein product is CASTPGQGRYNEQFF.

The chain combines TRBV3-1 (or the pseudogene TRBV3-2) with TRBJ1-3; no definite D call. V lost 4 bases to trimming and J lost 0 bases, with 10 bases between them. Germline V gives CDR1 LGHDT, CDR2 YNNKEL (reference sequence). This CDR3 region has 15 residues. CDR3 region: CASSPAFSSGNTIYF. The DNA for the CDR3 is TGTGCCAGCAGCCCAGCCTTCAGCTCTGGAAACACCATATATTTT.

This clone was seen just once. The chain combines TRBV28 with TRBJ2-7; 7 nucleotides align to TRBD1. CDR3 size: 14 residues. With V trimmed by 6 bases and J by 0 bases, 5 bases remained unmatched. From germline, CDR1 is MDHEN and CDR2 SYDVKM. CDR3 in DNA: TGTGCCAGCAGGGCACAGGGGAGCTCCTACGAGCAGTACTTC. Translation: CASRAQGSSYEQYF.

The chain couples TRBV9 to TRBJ1-5; D uncertain. CDR3 length equals 9 residues. Germline assignment: CDR1 SGDLS and CDR2 YYNGEE. CDR3 region: CPVNQPQHF. In DNA, the CDR3 is TGTCCCGTCAATCAGCCCCAGCATTTT.

This chain joins TRBV29-1 and TRBJ1-4; D unclear. V lost 3 bases, J lost 7 bases, and 6 bases lay in between. CDR1 SQVTM and CDR2 ANQGSEA come from the germline V gene. CDR3 size: 11 residues. The CDR3 spells CSVEGIEKLFF. In nucleotides, the CDR3 is TGCAGCGTTGAGGGGATTGAAAAACTGTTTTTT. Filled out from reference TRBV29-1 and TRBJ1-4, the complete variable domain reads SAVISQKPSRDICQRGTSLTIQCQVDSQVTMMFWYRQQPGQSLTLIATANQGSEATYESGFVIDKFPISRPNLTFSTLTVSNMSPEDSSIYLCSVEGIEKLFFGSGTQLSVL.

The chain has TRBV27 and TRBJ2-1; TRBD2 matches at 9 bases. The CDR3 has 16 residues. Looked up from germline, CDR1 is MNHEY and CDR2 is SMNVEV (reference sequence). V was pared by 6 bases and J by 3 bases, with 9 bases of the junction left unmatched. The CDR3 DNA follows: TGTGCCAGCAGCAACTCCAAGCGGGGGGTCTACAATGAGCAGTTCTTC. Residues: CASSNSKRGVYNEQFF.

This sequence joins TRBV6-5 and TRBJ2-7, with D hard to call. This CDR3 has 12 residues. Trimming pared 10 bases from V and 2 bases from J, leaving 12 bases between. The germline V gene has CDR1 MNHEY and CDR2 SVGAGI. The CDR3 nucleotides read TGTGCCACATACACCACAACCTACGAGCAGTACTTC. Amino acids: CATYTTTYEQYF.

This clone was observed a handful of times. The chain joins TRBV7-6 to TRBJ2-6, with D uncertain. Germline V gives CDR1 SGHVS, CDR2 FNYEAQ. Trimming left V 4 bases short and J 0 bases short, with 10 bases between. CDR3 length: 16 amino acids. CDR3 sequence: CASSSHGGSGANVLTF. The CDR3 bases are TGTGCCAGCAGCTCGCATGGCGGCTCTGGGGCCAACGTCCTGACTTTC.

The rearrangement links TRBV29-1 to TRBJ2-7; the D gene is possibly TRBD2 (6 bases). From germline, CDR1 is SQVTM and CDR2 ANQGSEA. The CDR3 contains 13 residues. V gave up 5 bases and J gave up 5 bases, with 16 bases separating them. CDR3 nucleotides: TGCAGCGTTAGAGAACTAGCAGGCCACGAGCAGTACTTC. The encoded protein is CSVRELAGHEQYF.

This rearrangement joins TRBV27 to TRBJ1-1, with D maybe TRBD1 (6 bases). The CDR3 covers 14 residues. Trimming left V 2 bases short and J 9 bases short, with 16 bases between. The V gene's germline CDR1 is MNHEY and CDR2 SMNVEV (reference sequence). The CDR3 protein is CASSLGGQDSKAFF. Written as DNA, the CDR3 is TGTGCCAGCAGTTTAGGGGGCCAGGACAGCAAAGCTTTCTTT.